Described below is a single TCR beta chain sequence and its context. Profiling relied on immunoSEQ multiplex PCR, and the TCRdb table lists in-frame clones only, not all of them. The table has about 59,000 clones, about 80% seen once. V lost 2 bases to trimming and J lost 1 base; unmatched junction nucleotides: 8. The CDR3 loop spans 17 amino acids. Looked up from germline, CDR1 is MNHEY and CDR2 is SVGEGT. This sample was taken from a study of blood T cell repertoires in COVID-19. Whole-study context: The United States, Italy and Spain provided the acute and convalescent COVID-19 samples.

Sequenced sample: peripheral blood. The TCR sequence derives from an elderly woman with acute or convalescent COVID-19. V usage is TRBV6-2 or TRBV6-3 and J usage is TRBJ2-4; 7 positions agree with TRBD2. CDR3 region: CASSYGTGGMAKNIQYF. The DNA of the CDR3 is TGTGCCAGCAGTTACGGGACGGGGGGAATGGCCAAAAACATTCAGTACTTC.